This entry describes one T cell receptor (beta chain). Its antigen is as yet unknown. The sample comes from a study of T cell clonotyping in hematopoietic cell transplantation. Findings of the study overall: CD4 and CD8 repertoire contributions could not be separated without sorting. Few recipient clonotypes overlapped donors; over 95% were de novo at given depth.

The time point is: recipient sample about 28 days before transplant, after cytoreduction. Recipients were bled about 28 days pretransplant and at posttransplant days 30, 100, 180. TCRdb's table, derived via immunoSEQ multiplex PCR, lists solely in-frame clones and lacks some. Of about 45,000 clones in the sample, around 80% were seen once. Germline CDR1 LNHDA, CDR2 SQIVND (reference sequence). CDR3 length equals 16 residues. V dropped 6 bases and J dropped 0 bases, with 17 bases sitting between them. The chain is built from TRBV19 and TRBJ1-1; D perhaps matches TRBD1 (6 bases). The receptor was isolated from a man between 60 and 75 years old with myelodysplastic syndrome. Some clones in this sample may be carry-over from other donors' samples. Sequencing used peripheral blood mononuclear cells, obtained before stem cell transplant. CDR3: CASRSGAVGMNTEAFF. CDR3 in DNA: TGTGCCAGTAGATCAGGGGCCGTCGGTATGAACACTGAAGCTTTCTTT.